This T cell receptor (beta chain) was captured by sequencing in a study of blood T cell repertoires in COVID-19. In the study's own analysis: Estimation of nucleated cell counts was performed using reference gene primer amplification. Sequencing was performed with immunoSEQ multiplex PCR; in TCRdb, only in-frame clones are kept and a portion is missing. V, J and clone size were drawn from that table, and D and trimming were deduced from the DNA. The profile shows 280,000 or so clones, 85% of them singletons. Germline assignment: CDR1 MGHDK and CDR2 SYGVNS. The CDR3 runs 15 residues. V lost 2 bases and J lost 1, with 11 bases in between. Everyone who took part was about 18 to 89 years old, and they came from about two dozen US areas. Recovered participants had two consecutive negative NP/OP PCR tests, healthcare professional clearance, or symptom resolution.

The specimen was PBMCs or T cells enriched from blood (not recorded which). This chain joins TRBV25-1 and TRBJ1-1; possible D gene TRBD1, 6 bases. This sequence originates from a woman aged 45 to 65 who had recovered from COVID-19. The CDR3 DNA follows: TGTGCCAGCAGTGAAAGTCAGGGGAGGAACACTGAAGCTTTCTTT. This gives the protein CASSESQGRNTEAFF. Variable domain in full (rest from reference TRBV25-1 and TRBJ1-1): EADIYQTPRYLVIGTGKKITLECSQTMGHDKMYWYQQDPGMELHLIHYSYGVNSTEKGDLSSESTVSRIRTEHFPLTLESARPSHTSQYLCASSESQGRNTEAFFGQGTRLTVV.